Only a few counts were recorded for the clone carrying this T cell receptor beta chain. What it binds is not known. Each cDNA held unique molecular identifiers, and template switching gave it a universal primer site. TCRdb reprocessed the 5' RACE reads via MiXCR and lists one record per CDR3 protein. Of hundreds of thousands of distinct CDR3 sequences detected, approximately 13% appear once; the ten largest clones hold around 1.6%. These data are taken from a study of identical twins. Study conclusions and caveats: It was cross-sectional statistical analysis, not following the same donors, that the conclusions relied on. Cord blood's abundant beta clonotypes had fewer insertions, unlike memory repertoires. Partial confounding of zero-insertion analyses by invariant MAIT and iNKT cells was possible.

Germline V gives CDR1 SEHNR, CDR2 FQNEAQ (reference sequence). Deletions cut 1 base from V and 1 base from J, with 7 bases between. This CDR3 has 14 residues. This sample also belongs to another study, concerning yellow fever vaccine responses in identical twins.

This TCR was recovered from a woman between 18 and 29 years old in good health. The sequencing input was PBMCs. V gene TRBV7-9 combines with J gene TRBJ1-1; D remains unclear. The CDR3 loop is CASSLELGNTEAFF. The CDR3 region has the DNA TGTGCCAGCAGCTTAGAATTAGGGAACACTGAAGCTTTCTTT.